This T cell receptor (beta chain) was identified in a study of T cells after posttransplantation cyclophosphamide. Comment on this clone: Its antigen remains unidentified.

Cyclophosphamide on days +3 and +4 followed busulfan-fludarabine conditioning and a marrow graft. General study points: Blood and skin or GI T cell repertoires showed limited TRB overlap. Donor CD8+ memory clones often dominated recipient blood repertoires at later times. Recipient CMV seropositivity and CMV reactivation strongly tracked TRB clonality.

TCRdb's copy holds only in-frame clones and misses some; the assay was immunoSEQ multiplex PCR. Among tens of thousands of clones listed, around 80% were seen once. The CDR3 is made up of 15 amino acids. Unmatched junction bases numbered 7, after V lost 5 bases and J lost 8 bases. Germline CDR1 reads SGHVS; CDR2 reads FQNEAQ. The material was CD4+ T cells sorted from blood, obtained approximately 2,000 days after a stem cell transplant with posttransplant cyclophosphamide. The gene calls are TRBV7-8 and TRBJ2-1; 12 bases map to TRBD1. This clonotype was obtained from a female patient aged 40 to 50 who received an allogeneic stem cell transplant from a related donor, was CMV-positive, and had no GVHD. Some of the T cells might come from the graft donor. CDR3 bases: TGTGCCAGCAGCCATGCGGGACAGGGGGCATATGAGCAGTTCTTC. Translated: CASSHAGQGAYEQFF.